What follows describes a single TCR beta chain. The data were taken from a study of blood T cell repertoires in COVID-19. In the study overall: T cells, B-cell-depleted T cells, or PBMCs supplied cDNA or gDNA.

Germline V CDR1 and CDR2: SGHRS, YFSETQ. The CDR3 sequence is 15 residues long. Trimming cost V 4 bases and J 8 bases, with 19 bases left between them. Sequencing was performed with immunoSEQ multiplex PCR; in TCRdb, only in-frame clones are kept and a portion is missing. The sample includes about 20,000 clones, approximately 91% of them seen just once. Sequencing was done on a sample of peripheral blood. This receptor was identified in an older man with active COVID-19. This chain uses TRBV5-1 with TRBJ2-1; D gene unclear. CDR3: CASSPDGGGRHEQFF. The CDR3 DNA is TGCGCCAGCAGCCCCGACGGTGGCGGCCGCCATGAGCAGTTCTTC.